The 10 T cell receptor beta chains given below trace back to one sample, sequenced in a study of response to subunit inactivated influenza vaccine. TCRdb redid the calling of the RT-PCR reads with MiXCR, one entry per CDR3 protein. The sample carries approximately 250,000 distinct CDR3 sequences, over 9% recorded once. The material was non-naive T cells sorted from PBMCs, obtained less than 15 days before vaccination. The receptors derive from a man aged 50 to 59 who received an inactivated influenza vaccine.

This clonotype is medium-sized (0.01 to 0.1%) in the sample. The chain employs TRBV5-1 and TRBJ2-5, with 7 bases aligning to TRBD2. This CDR3 has 17 residues. V lost 3 bases, J lost 4 bases, and 15 bases stayed unmatched. Germline CDR1 reads SGHRS; CDR2 reads YFSETQ. The CDR3 reads CASSSPTEKRGRETQYF. The CDR3 DNA sequence: TGCGCCAGCAGCTCACCCACAGAAAAGCGGGGACGAGAGACCCAGTACTTC.

In this sample, this clonotype turned up many times. V is TRBV9 and J is TRBJ2-1; D unresolved. Germline-derived CDR1 and CDR2 are SGDLS and YYNGEE. The V end lost 3 bases, the J end lost 5 bases, and 12 bases lay between the germline ends. The CDR3 length is 14 residues. CDR3 bases: TGTGCCAGCAGCGCACTCCGGGCCGACAATGAGCAGTTCTTC. Its translation: CASSALRADNEQFF.

This clonotype was found many times. This chain joins TRBV15 and TRBJ1-5; D is undetermined. Between the trimmed V and J ends, which lost 5 bases and 2 bases, there was a span of 19 bases. The length of the CDR3 is 17 residues. Germline V gives CDR1 LNHNV, CDR2 YYDKDF (reference sequence). For the CDR3, the DNA is TGTGCCACCAGCGGGCTCCAACTTGGTGTCGGCAATCAGCCCCAGCATTTT. Protein sequence: CATSGLQLGVGNQPQHF.

This clonotype came up a few times. This chain connects TRBV18 to TRBJ2-3, with unresolved D. V was shortened by 3 bases and J by 5 bases, with 15 bases between the two germline ends. The CDR3 loop spans 15 amino acids. Germline V gene sequence: CDR1 KGHSH, CDR2 LQKENI. The CDR3 sequence is CASSPTYGGGDTQYF. CDR3 bases: TGTGCCAGCTCACCGACATATGGTGGCGGAGATACGCAGTATTTT.

This clonotype has just one count. Mismatch with germline at one junction end may stem from a read error. The CDR3 protein is CASSFFPKLAVSSYSEQFF. The CDR3 coding sequence is TGTGCCAGCAGTTTTTTTCCGAAACTAGCGGTGAGCTCCTACAGTGAGCAGTTCTTC. V usage is TRBV27 and J usage is TRBJ2-1, with 8 bases aligning to TRBD2. Germline V lookup: CDR1 MNHEY, CDR2 SMNVEV (reference sequence). The CDR3 is made up of 19 amino acids.

The chain combines TRBV20-1 with TRBJ1-2; D gene uncertain. This CDR3 is built from 13 residues. Trimming removed 3 bases from V and 6 bases from J, with 14 bases in between. Germline CDR1 DFQATT, CDR2 SNEGSKA (reference sequence). For the CDR3, the DNA is TGCAGTGCTAGTCACGACCCGGCCGATGGCTACACCTTC. It codes for CSASHDPADGYTF.

At least ten counts were recorded for this clonotype. The gene calls are TRBV7-2 and TRBJ2-3; D is uncertain. CDR3 length: 12 residues. Germline CDR1 is SGHTA and CDR2 is FQGNSA. Deletions cut 5 bases from V and 2 bases from J, with 5 bases between. CDR3 nucleotide sequence: TGTGCCAGCAGCCCGTTCACAGATACGCAGTATTTT. This sequence encodes CASSPFTDTQYF.

This clonotype occurred many times. Because the CDR3 is missing its conserved closing phenylalanine or tryptophan, this is likely a read error. The limits of the CDR3 on the DNA are not certain, so only TCRdb's listed CDR3 is given. V usage is TRBV21-1 and J usage is TRBJ1-4; the DNA was not compared with TRBD1, the D call given in the table. TRBV21-1 is listed as a pseudogene. The CDR3 region is 14 residues in length, termini included. This CDR3 is CASSKALRQRRTGL.

This chain connects TRBV20-1 to TRBJ2-7; 7 bases line up with TRBD2. The germline V gene encodes CDR1 DFQATT and CDR2 SNEGSKA (reference sequence). The CDR3 length is 15 residues. J gave up 2 bases and V 5 bases, and 12 bases lay outside the gene matches. The CDR3 loop is CSADLSGEGPYEQYF. DNA of the CDR3: TGCAGTGCTGACCTATCGGGGGAGGGTCCCTACGAGCAGTACTTC.

This clonotype has just a few counts. The junction shows a germline mismatch at one end, possibly a read error. The genes are TRBV6-1 and TRBJ2-1; 11 positions match TRBD2. CDR1 is MNHNS and CDR2 is SASEGT in the germline V gene. This CDR3 is built from 16 residues. The CDR3 coding sequence is TGTGCCAGCAGAGAAGCCGGACTAGCGGGTTACAATGAGCAGTTCTTC. Translating it yields CASREAGLAGYNEQFF.